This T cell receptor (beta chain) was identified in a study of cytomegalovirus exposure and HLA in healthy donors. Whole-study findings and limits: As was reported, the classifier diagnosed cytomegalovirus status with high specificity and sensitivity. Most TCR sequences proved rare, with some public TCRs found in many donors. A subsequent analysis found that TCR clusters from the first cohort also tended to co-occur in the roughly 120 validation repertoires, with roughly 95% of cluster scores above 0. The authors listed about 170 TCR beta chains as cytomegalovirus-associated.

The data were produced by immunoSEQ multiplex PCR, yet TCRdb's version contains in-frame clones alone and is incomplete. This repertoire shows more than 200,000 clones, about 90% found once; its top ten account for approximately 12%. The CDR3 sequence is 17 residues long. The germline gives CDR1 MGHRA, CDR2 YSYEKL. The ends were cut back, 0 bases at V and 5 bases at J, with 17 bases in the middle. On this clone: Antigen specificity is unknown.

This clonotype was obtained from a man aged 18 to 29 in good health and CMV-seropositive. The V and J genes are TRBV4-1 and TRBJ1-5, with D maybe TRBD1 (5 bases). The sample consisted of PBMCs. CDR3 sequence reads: CASSQDGTQQAHQPQHF. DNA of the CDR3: TGCGCCAGCAGCCAAGACGGGACGCAACAGGCCCATCAGCCCCAGCATTTT.